These 27 T cell receptor beta chains came from one sample sequenced in a study of cytomegalovirus exposure and HLA in healthy donors. It was with 60 Vbeta and 13 Jbeta primers that the PCR ran. TCRdb keeps only in-frame clones here, not all; method: immunoSEQ multiplex PCR. The table records under 200,000 clones, about 70% of them present only once. Sequencing was performed on PBMCs. The source of these receptors is a woman aged 40 to 55 in good health and CMV-seropositive.

This clone occurred once. The CDR3 is CASSLVGDSPNYGYTF. CDR3 in DNA: TGCGCCAGCAGCTTGGTAGGGGACTCTCCTAACTATGGCTACACCTTC. This chain connects TRBV5-1 to TRBJ1-2, with D tentatively TRBD1 (5 bases). This CDR3 has 16 amino acids. Germline values: CDR1 SGHRS, CDR2 YFSETQ. The ends were cut back, 0 bases at V and 0 bases at J, with 12 bases in the middle. The whole variable domain, remainder taken from reference TRBV5-1 and TRBJ1-2, is KAGVTQTPRYLIKTRGQQVTLSCSPISGHRSVSWYQQTPGQGLQFLFEYFSETQRNKGNFPGRFSGRQFSNSRSEMNVSTLELGDSALYLCASSLVGDSPNYGYTFGSGTRLTVV.

V gene TRBV4-3 combines with J gene TRBJ2-7; D unresolved. From germline, CDR1 is LGHNA and CDR2 YSLEER. The CDR3 length is 14 residues. Trimming cost V 1 base and J 0 bases, with 7 bases left between them. The CDR3 protein is CASSQGEVSYEQYF. CDR3 coding DNA: TGCGCCAGCAGCCAAGGAGAGGTCTCCTACGAGCAGTACTTC.

The chain carries TRBV29-1 and TRBJ2-3, with D perhaps TRBD2 (6 bases). The CDR3 consists of 13 residues. With 7 bases removed from V and 4 bases from J, the gap between germline ends came to 15 bases. Germline CDR1 SQVTM, CDR2 ANQGSEA. The CDR3 is CSAPGGGADTQYF. The DNA for the CDR3 is TGCAGCGCCCCGGGCGGCGGGGCAGATACGCAGTATTTT.

The chain couples TRBV5-1 to TRBJ1-1; 10 bases are shared with TRBD1. This CDR3 spans 15 amino acids. Germline V gene sequence: CDR1 SGHRS, CDR2 YFSETQ. With V trimmed by 4 bases and J by 7 bases, 10 bases remained unmatched. As DNA, the CDR3 is TGCGCCAGCAGCCTATGGGACAGGGGAGCGGATGAAGCTTTCTTT. Translating gives CASSLWDRGADEAFF.

This clone was counted between two and nine times. The chain joins TRBV27 to TRBJ2-7, with unresolved D. This CDR3 has 13 amino acids. The germline gives CDR1 MNHEY, CDR2 SMNVEV (reference sequence). Trimming took 4 bases from V and 1 from J, leaving 8 bases between them. CDR3 residues: CASSSTVSYEQYF. CDR3 DNA: TGTGCCAGCAGTTCCACAGTTTCCTACGAGCAGTACTTC.

The chain has TRBV4-3 and TRBJ2-7, with 7 bases that match TRBD1. The CDR3 length is 13 residues. CDR1 is LGHNA, CDR2 YSLEER, per germline. The V segment lost 5 bases and the J segment 3 bases; nucleotides outside the gene matches: 4. In DNA, the CDR3 is TGCGCCAGCAGCTCCCGACAGGGCTACGAGCAGTACTTC. Its translation: CASSSRQGYEQYF.

The J gene is TRBJ2-5, the V gene TRBV5-4; 7 positions agree with TRBD2. Trimming took 7 bases from V and 6 from J; bases not matched to a gene: 9. This CDR3 has 13 amino acids. Germline assignment: CDR1 SGHNT and CDR2 YYREEE (reference sequence). The CDR3 is CASGVAGDQTQYF. The CDR3 DNA sequence: TGTGCCAGCGGTGTAGCGGGTGATCAGACCCAGTACTTC. Variable domain in full (rest from reference TRBV5-4 and TRBJ2-5): ETGVTQSPTHLIKTRGQQVTLRCSSQSGHNTVSWYQQALGQGPQFIFQYYREEENGRGNFPPRFSGLQFPNYSSELNVNALELDDSALYLCASGVAGDQTQYFGPGTRLLVL.

This chain uses TRBV4-2 with TRBJ2-7; 9 bases are shared with TRBD1. J lost 3 bases, V lost 4 bases, and 7 bases had no gene match. This CDR3 is built from 15 residues. CDR1 is LGHNA, CDR2 YNFKEQ, per germline. The DNA for the CDR3 is TGTGCCAGCAGCCGAGGTCCGGGACAGGGCTACGAGCAGTACTTC. Amino acid sequence: CASSRGPGQGYEQYF.

V usage is TRBV19 and J usage is TRBJ1-4; D ambiguous. Germline V gene lookup returns CDR1 LNHDA and CDR2 SQIVND (reference sequence). Trimming stripped 8 bases from V and 6 bases from J, with 16 bases between. The CDR3 runs to 14 residues. Here the CDR3 reads CASASRGIDEKLFF. CDR3 bases: TGTGCCAGTGCAAGCCGGGGAATAGATGAAAAACTGTTTTTT.

As for this clone: Other DNA variants within this sample encode the same CDR3. J is TRBJ2-7 and V is TRBV5-1; possibly TRBD2 for D (6 bases). Germline V CDR1 and CDR2: SGHRS, YFSETQ. The V and J ends lost 0 bases and 2 bases respectively, with 18 bases between them. The CDR3 loop spans 17 amino acids. The CDR3 DNA reads TGCGCCAGCAGCTTGGCGACCAGGACTACCCCTCCCTACGAGCAGTACTTC. Its translation: CASSLATRTTPPYEQYF.

The chain has TRBV29-1 and TRBJ2-7, with 8 bases fitting TRBD1. The CDR3 extends over 13 amino acids. V was clipped by 6 bases and J by 0 bases; unmatched bases: 4. Germline V gene sequence: CDR1 SQVTM, CDR2 ANQGSEA. CDR3 region: CSVTGGPSYEQYF. DNA for the CDR3: TGCAGCGTCACAGGGGGGCCCTCCTACGAGCAGTACTTC.

J is TRBJ1-1 and V is TRBV28; 7 positions agree with TRBD1. This CDR3 has 14 amino acids. Germline V gives CDR1 MDHEN, CDR2 SYDVKM. After removal of 5 bases from V and 11 bases from J, the junction contained 14 bases not matched to a gene. This CDR3 reads CASSDIQGSLRAFF. The CDR3 nucleotides read TGTGCCAGCAGTGATATACAGGGGTCCCTGCGCGCTTTCTTT. The full variable domain, its missing parts supplied by reference TRBV28 and TRBJ1-1, is DVKVTQSSRYLVKRTGEKVFLECVQDMDHENMFWYRQDPGLGLRLIYFSYDVKMKEKGDIPEGYSVSREKKERFSLILESASTNQTSMYLCASSDIQGSLRAFFGQGTRLTVV.

The chain combines TRBV5-1 with TRBJ2-2; the D gene is possibly TRBD1 (5 bases). The CDR3 has 14 amino acids. Germline CDR1 reads SGHRS; CDR2 reads YFSETQ. V lost 0 bases and J lost 8, with 11 bases in between. The CDR3: CASSLGGPLGELFF. The CDR3 nucleotides read TGCGCCAGCAGCTTGGGGGGCCCCCTGGGGGAGCTGTTTTTT. The whole variable domain, remainder taken from reference TRBV5-1 and TRBJ2-2, is KAGVTQTPRYLIKTRGQQVTLSCSPISGHRSVSWYQQTPGQGLQFLFEYFSETQRNKGNFPGRFSGRQFSNSRSEMNVSTLELGDSALYLCASSLGGPLGELFFGEGSRLTVL.

CDR3: CASSLSDRGLPNSNSPLHF. The CDR3 nucleotides read TGTGCCAGCAGTTTATCGGACAGGGGGCTCCCCAACTCGAATTCACCCCTCCACTTT. The V and J genes are TRBV28 and TRBJ1-6; 11 bases line up with TRBD1. Trimming removed 1 base from V and 7 bases from J; junction bases left unmatched: 12. Germline-derived CDR1 and CDR2 are MDHEN and SYDVKM. The CDR3 sequence is 19 residues long.

This clone is a singleton in its sample. The chain couples TRBV20-1 to TRBJ2-1; D perhaps matches TRBD1 (5 bases). Trimming removed 1 base from V and 9 bases from J, with 7 bases in between. Germline V gives CDR1 DFQATT, CDR2 SNEGSKA (reference sequence). This CDR3 is built from 11 residues. The CDR3: CSARGGGEQFF. In DNA form, the CDR3 reads TGCAGTGCTAGAGGGGGCGGTGAGCAGTTCTTC.

V and J are TRBV6-1 and TRBJ2-7; the match to TRBD2 covers 8 bases. The ends lost 3 bases at V and 4 bases at J; junction bases unmatched: 5. This CDR3 contains 14 residues. Germline CDR1 is MNHNS and CDR2 is SASEGT. In DNA form, the CDR3 reads TGTGCCAGCAGTGAGCGGGGGGAAGGTTACGAGCAGTACTTC. It yields the protein CASSERGEGYEQYF.

This clone was found a few times. This chain connects TRBV9 to TRBJ1-5; D possibly corresponds to TRBD1 (6 bases). This CDR3 comprises 16 residues. Trimming stripped 0 bases from V and 2 bases from J, with 12 bases between. Germline CDR1 is SGDLS and CDR2 is YYNGEE. For the CDR3, the DNA is TGTGCCAGCAGCGTAGCAGGGGATGAGGGCAATCAGCCCCAGCATTTT. Translation gives CASSVAGDEGNQPQHF.

The chain combines TRBV7-9 with TRBJ1-1, with D unresolved. Germline V gene sequence: CDR1 SEHNR, CDR2 FQNEAQ (reference sequence). V dropped 5 bases and J dropped 1 base, with 11 bases sitting between them. The CDR3 is 14 amino acids. The CDR3 region has the DNA TGTGCCAGCAGCCCTCGACAAAGGAACACTGAAGCTTTCTTT. It specifies CASSPRQRNTEAFF.

The V gene is TRBV23-1, the J gene TRBJ2-3; TRBD1 agrees at 9 bases. TRBV23-1 is labeled an ORF, and its function is uncertain. The CDR3 is 18 amino acids. Germline trimming cut 6 bases from V and 3 bases from J; bases unmatched to any gene: 16. The CDR3 DNA is TGCGCCAGCAGACTTCCACCGGACGGGACAGGGAAAACAGATACGCAGTATTTT. Translated: CASRLPPDGTGKTDTQYF.

V and J are TRBV14 and TRBJ2-7; 8 nucleotides match TRBD1. Germline loops: CDR1 SGHDN, CDR2 FVKESK. Trimming removed 1 base from V and 2 bases from J; junction bases left unmatched: 4. The CDR3 length is 15 residues. The CDR3 bases are TGTGCCAGCAGCCAAGCCAGGGGGCTAGCCTACGAGCAGTACTTC. This codes for CASSQARGLAYEQYF.

This chain connects TRBV7-3 to TRBJ2-2; no reliable D call. Germline V gives CDR1 SGHTA, CDR2 FQGTGA. Trimming stripped 5 bases from V and 6 bases from J, with 13 bases between. This CDR3 comprises 14 residues. CDR3 loop: CASSPQTYSGELFF. The CDR3 bases are TGTGCCAGCAGCCCTCAGACTTATTCCGGGGAGCTGTTTTTT.

The chain recombines TRBV9 with TRBJ1-6, with D hard to call. The V end lost 2 bases, the J end lost 4 bases, and 10 bases lay between the germline ends. The V gene's germline CDR1 is SGDLS and CDR2 YYNGEE. The CDR3 has 15 residues. DNA of the CDR3: TGTGCCAGCAGCGTCGGTGAGAATTATAATTCACCCCTCCACTTT. It codes for CASSVGENYNSPLHF.

The V call is TRBV7-2, the J call TRBJ2-5; 13 positions agree with TRBD2. The V and J ends lost 1 base and 3 bases, in that order; junction bases with no gene match: 2. CDR3 length: 16 amino acids. Germline-derived CDR1 and CDR2 are SGHTA and FQGNSA. In DNA, the CDR3 is TGTGCCAGCAGCTTAGAGGGACTAGCGGGGAAAGAGACCCAGTACTTC. Translated: CASSLEGLAGKETQYF.

The sample holds a few counts of this clone. The V and J genes are TRBV28 and TRBJ2-1; D remains ambiguous. The CDR3 contains 14 residues. Trimming pared 2 bases from V and 0 bases from J, leaving 5 bases between. Germline V gene data show CDR1 as MDHEN and CDR2 as SYDVKM. CDR3 protein: CASSLIHSYNEQFF. As DNA, the CDR3 is TGTGCCAGCAGTTTAATTCACTCCTACAATGAGCAGTTCTTC.

The chain links TRBV5-1 to TRBJ2-5; a weak D match, TRBD2 (5 bases). The DNA matches TRBJ2-7 better at its end, which makes the J call doubtful. CDR3 length equals 19 residues. CDR1 is SGHRS and CDR2 is YFSETQ in the germline V gene. This CDR3 reads CASSRRRQPSDPFSYEQYF. The CDR3 nucleotides are TGCGCCAGCAGCAGGAGGAGGCAGCCGTCTGACCCTTTTTCCTACGAGCAGTACTTC.

This clone was recorded once. The chain employs TRBV28 and TRBJ2-7, with D unclear. This CDR3 comprises 13 residues. In germline, CDR1 is MDHEN, CDR2 SYDVKM. V lost 3 bases and J 1 base, leaving 7 bases between the germline ends. CDR3 in DNA: TGTGCCAGCAGTTTGTGGAGATCCTACGAGCAGTACTTC. Protein product: CASSLWRSYEQYF.

V and J are TRBV29-1 and TRBJ2-1; perhaps TRBD2 as D (6 bases). The CDR3 is 12 residues long. Trimming shortened V by 5 bases and J by 7 bases, and 12 bases separated the two germline ends. CDR1 is SQVTM and CDR2 is ANQGSEA in the germline V gene. CDR3 residues: CSVTGAPNEQFF. The CDR3, as DNA: TGCAGCGTTACGGGAGCTCCTAATGAGCAGTTCTTC.